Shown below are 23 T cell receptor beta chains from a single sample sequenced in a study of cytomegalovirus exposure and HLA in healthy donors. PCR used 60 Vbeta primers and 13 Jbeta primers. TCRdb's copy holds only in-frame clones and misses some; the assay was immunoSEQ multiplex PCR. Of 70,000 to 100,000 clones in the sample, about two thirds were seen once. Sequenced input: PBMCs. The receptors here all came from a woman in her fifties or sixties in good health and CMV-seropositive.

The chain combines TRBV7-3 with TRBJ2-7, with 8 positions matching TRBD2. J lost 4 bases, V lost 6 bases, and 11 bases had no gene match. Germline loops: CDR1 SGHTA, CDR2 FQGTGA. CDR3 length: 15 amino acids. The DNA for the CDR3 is TGTGCCAGCAGTTTTAACGCGGGGGGCGGGTACGAGCAGTACTTC. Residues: CASSFNAGGGYEQYF.

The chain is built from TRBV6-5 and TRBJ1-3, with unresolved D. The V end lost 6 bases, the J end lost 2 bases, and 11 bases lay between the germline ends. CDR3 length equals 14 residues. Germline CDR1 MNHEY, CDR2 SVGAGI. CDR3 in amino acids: CASSLVGTGNTIYF. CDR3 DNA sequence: TGTGCCAGCAGCCTTGTTGGCACTGGAAACACCATATATTTT.

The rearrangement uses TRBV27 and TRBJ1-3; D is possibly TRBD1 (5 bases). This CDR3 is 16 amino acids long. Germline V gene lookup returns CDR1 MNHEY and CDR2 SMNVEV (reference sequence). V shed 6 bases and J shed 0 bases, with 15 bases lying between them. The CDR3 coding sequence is TGTGCCAGCAGCCCTGGGACTCTCGTCTCTGGAAACACCATATATTTT. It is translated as CASSPGTLVSGNTIYF.

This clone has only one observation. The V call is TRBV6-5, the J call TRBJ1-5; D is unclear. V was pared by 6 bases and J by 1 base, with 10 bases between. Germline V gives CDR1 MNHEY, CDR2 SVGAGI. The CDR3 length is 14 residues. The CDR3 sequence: CASRSSVSNQPQHF. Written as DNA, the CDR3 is TGTGCCAGCAGGTCCAGCGTGAGCAATCAGCCCCAGCATTTT.

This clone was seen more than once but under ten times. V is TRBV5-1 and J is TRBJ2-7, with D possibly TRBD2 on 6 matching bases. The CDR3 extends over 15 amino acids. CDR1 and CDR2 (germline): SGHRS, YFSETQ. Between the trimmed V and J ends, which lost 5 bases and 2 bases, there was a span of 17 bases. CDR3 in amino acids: CASRGWRGLTYEQYF. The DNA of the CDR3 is TGCGCCAGCAGGGGTTGGCGGGGACTGACCTACGAGCAGTACTTC. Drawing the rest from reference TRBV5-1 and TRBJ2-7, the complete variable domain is KAGVTQTPRYLIKTRGQQVTLSCSPISGHRSVSWYQQTPGQGLQFLFEYFSETQRNKGNFPGRFSGRQFSNSRSEMNVSTLELGDSALYLCASRGWRGLTYEQYFGPGTRLTVT.

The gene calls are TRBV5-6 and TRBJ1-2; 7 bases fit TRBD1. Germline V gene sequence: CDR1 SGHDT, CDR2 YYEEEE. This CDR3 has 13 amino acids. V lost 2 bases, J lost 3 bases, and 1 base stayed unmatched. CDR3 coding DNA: TGTGCCAGCAGCTTCGGGACAGACTATGGCTACACCTTC. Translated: CASSFGTDYGYTF. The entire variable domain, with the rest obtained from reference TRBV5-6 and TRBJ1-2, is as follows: DAGVTQSPTHLIKTRGQQVTLRCSPKSGHDTVSWYQQALGQGPQFIFQYYEEEERQRGNFPDRFSGHQFPNYSSELNVNALLLGDSALYLCASSFGTDYGYTFGSGTRLTVV.

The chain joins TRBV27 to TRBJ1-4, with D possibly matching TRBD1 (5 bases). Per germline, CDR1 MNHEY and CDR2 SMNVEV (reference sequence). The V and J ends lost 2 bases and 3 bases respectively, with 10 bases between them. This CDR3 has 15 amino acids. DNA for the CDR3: TGTGCCAGCAGTTTACAGGGCAGGCCTAATGAAAAACTGTTTTTT. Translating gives CASSLQGRPNEKLFF.

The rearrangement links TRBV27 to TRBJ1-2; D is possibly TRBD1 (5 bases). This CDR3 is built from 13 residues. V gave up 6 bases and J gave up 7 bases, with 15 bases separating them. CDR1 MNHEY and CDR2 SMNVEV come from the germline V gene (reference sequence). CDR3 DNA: TGTGCCAGCAGCCAAGGTGCGGGGACTGGCTACACCTTC. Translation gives CASSQGAGTGYTF.

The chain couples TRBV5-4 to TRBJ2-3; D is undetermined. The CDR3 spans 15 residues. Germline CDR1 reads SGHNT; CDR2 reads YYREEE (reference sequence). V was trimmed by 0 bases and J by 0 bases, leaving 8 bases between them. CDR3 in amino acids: CASSLASSSTDTQYF. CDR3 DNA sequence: TGTGCCAGCAGCTTGGCCTCCTCCAGCACAGATACGCAGTATTTT.

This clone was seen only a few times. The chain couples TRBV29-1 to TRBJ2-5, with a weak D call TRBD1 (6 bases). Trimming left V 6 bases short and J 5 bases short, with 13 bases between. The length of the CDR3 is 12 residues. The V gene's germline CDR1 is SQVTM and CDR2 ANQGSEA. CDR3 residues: CSVEQGFETQYF. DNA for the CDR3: TGCAGCGTCGAACAGGGATTCGAGACCCAGTACTTC.

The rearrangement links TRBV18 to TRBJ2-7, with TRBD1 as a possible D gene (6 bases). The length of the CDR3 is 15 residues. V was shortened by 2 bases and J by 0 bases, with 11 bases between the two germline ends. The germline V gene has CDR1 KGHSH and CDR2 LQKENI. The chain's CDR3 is CASSPTWTASYEQYF. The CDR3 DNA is TGTGCCAGCTCACCAACCTGGACAGCCTCCTACGAGCAGTACTTC. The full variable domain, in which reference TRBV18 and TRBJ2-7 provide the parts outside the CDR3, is NAGVMQNPRHLVRRRGQEARLRCSPMKGHSHVYWYRQLPEEGLKFMVYLQKENIIDESGMPKERFSAEFPKEGPSILRIQQVVRGDSAAYFCASSPTWTASYEQYFGPGTRLTVT.

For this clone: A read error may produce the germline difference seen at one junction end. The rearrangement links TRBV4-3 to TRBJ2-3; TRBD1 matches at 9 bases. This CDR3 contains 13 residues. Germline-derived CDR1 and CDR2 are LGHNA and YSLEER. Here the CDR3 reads CASSQTYTGGIDF. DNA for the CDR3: TGCGCCAGCAGCCAAACGTATACAGGGGGCATAGATTTT.

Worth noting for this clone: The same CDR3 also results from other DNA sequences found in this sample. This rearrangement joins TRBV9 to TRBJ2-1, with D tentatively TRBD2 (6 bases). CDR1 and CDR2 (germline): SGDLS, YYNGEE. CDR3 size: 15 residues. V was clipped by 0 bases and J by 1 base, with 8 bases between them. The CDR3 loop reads CASSVGGESYNEQFF. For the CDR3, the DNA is TGTGCCAGCAGCGTAGGGGGGGAATCCTACAATGAGCAGTTCTTC.

As DNA, the CDR3 is TGTGCCAGCAGCCTGTTTTCGGGGTCCTACAATGAGCAGTTCTTC. Translated: CASSLFSGSYNEQFF. The V gene is TRBV7-3, the J gene TRBJ2-1, with D maybe TRBD2 (5 bases). V shed 5 bases and J shed 1 base, with 12 bases lying between them. In germline, CDR1 is SGHTA, CDR2 FQGTGA. There are 15 residues in the CDR3.

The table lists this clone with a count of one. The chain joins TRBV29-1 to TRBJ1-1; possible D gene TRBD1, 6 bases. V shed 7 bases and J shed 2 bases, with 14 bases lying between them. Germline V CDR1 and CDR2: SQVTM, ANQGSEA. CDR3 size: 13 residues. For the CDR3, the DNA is TGCAGCGCCGGAAGGGGGACAAACACTGAAGCTTTCTTT. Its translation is CSAGRGTNTEAFF.

CDR3 protein: CASRLDRGNYGYTF. The CDR3 nucleotides read TGTGCCAGCAGACTGGACAGGGGAAACTATGGCTACACCTTC. The V call is TRBV5-4, the J call TRBJ1-2; 9 bases are a match to TRBD1. The CDR3 is 14 residues long. Germline V CDR1 and CDR2: SGHNT, YYREEE (reference sequence). Losses at the gene ends were 5 bases for V and 2 bases for J; bases not matched to a gene: 4. Filled out from reference TRBV5-4 and TRBJ1-2, the complete variable domain reads ETGVTQSPTHLIKTRGQQVTLRCSSQSGHNTVSWYQQALGQGPQFIFQYYREEENGRGNFPPRFSGLQFPNYSSELNVNALELDDSALYLCASRLDRGNYGYTFGSGTRLTVV.

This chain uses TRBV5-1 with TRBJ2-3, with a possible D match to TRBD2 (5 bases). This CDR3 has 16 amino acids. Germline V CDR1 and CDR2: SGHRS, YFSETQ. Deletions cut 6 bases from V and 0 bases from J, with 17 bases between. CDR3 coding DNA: TGCGCCAGCACTGATCAGCGGCTTACTAGCACAGATACGCAGTATTTT. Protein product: CASTDQRLTSTDTQYF.

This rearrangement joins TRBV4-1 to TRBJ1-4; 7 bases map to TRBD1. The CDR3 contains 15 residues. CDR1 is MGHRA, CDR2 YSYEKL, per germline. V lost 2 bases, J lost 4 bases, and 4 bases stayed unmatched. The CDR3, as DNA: TGCGCCAGCAGCCAAACACAGGGGAATAATGAAAAACTGTTTTTT. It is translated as CASSQTQGNNEKLFF.

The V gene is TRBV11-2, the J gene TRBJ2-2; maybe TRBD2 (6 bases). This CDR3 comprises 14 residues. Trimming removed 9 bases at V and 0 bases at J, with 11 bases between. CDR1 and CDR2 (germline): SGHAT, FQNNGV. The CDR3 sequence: CASGGSANTGELFF. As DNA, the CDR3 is TGTGCCAGTGGGGGGAGCGCGAACACCGGGGAGCTGTTTTTT.

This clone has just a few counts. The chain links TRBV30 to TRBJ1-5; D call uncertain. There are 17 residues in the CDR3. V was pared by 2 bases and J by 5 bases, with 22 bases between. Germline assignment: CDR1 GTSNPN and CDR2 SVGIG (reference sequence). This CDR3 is CAWSPAGSWFADQPQHF. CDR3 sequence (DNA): TGTGCCTGGAGTCCGGCCGGCAGTTGGTTTGCGGATCAGCCCCAGCATTTT.

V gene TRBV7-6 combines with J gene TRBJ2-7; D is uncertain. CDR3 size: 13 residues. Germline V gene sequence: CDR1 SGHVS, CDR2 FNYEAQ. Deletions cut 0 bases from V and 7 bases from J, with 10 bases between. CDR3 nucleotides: TGTGCCAGCAGCTTAGCTAGCCTCGGGGAGCAGTACTTC. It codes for CASSLASLGEQYF.

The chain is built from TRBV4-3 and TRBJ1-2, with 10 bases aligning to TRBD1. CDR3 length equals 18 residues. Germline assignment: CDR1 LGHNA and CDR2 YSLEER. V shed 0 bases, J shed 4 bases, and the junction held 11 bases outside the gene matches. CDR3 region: CASSQELIRDRGFYGYTF. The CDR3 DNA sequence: TGCGCCAGCAGCCAAGAACTAATCCGGGACAGGGGTTTCTATGGCTACACCTTC.

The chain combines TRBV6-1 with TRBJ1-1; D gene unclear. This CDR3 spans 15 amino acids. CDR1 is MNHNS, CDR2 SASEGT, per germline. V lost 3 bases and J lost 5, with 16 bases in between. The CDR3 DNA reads TGTGCCAGCAGTGATGCGGGCTCACGAGGGACTGAAGCTTTCTTT. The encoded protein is CASSDAGSRGTEAFF.